The 5 T cell receptor beta chains given below trace back to one sample, sequenced in a study of blood T cell repertoires in COVID-19. Assay used: immunoSEQ multiplex PCR; TCRdb lists only in-frame clones, some missing. The table lists 300,000 to 350,000 clones, approximately 90% of them singletons. The sequencing sample was made of peripheral blood. The receptors come from a woman in her 30s with COVID-19, enrolled during active disease.

V usage is TRBV7-2 and J usage is TRBJ2-2; 7 bases line up with TRBD2. Germline CDR1 SGHTA, CDR2 FQGNSA. J gave up 3 bases and V 5 bases, and 6 bases lay outside the gene matches. CDR3 length: 15 amino acids. The CDR3 sequence: CASSPRGTYTGELFF. The CDR3, as DNA: TGTGCCAGCAGCCCGCGGGGGACCTACACCGGGGAGCTGTTTTTT.

The chain recombines TRBV30 with TRBJ1-4; no clear D. V was clipped by 3 bases and J by 6 bases, with 8 bases between them. Germline CDR1 and CDR2: GTSNPN and SVGIG (reference sequence). The CDR3 length is 12 residues. DNA for the CDR3: TGTGCCTGGAGCGGGGAGGATGAAAAACTGTTTTTT. Translation: CAWSGEDEKLFF.

The rearrangement joins TRBV28 to TRBJ1-2; 8 bases are shared with TRBD1. Germline CDR1 MDHEN, CDR2 SYDVKM. The CDR3 loop spans 13 amino acids. The J segment lost 4 bases and the V segment lost 7 bases, leaving 5 bases of the junction unmatched. The CDR3 sequence: CASTTGALYGYTF. CDR3 in DNA: TGTGCCAGCACGACAGGGGCCCTCTATGGCTACACCTTC.

The chain couples TRBV6-1 to TRBJ1-2; no clear D gene. This CDR3 is built from 15 residues. From germline, CDR1 is MNHNS and CDR2 SASEGT. Trimming cost V 0 bases and J 4 bases, with 12 bases left between them. The CDR3 region has the DNA TGTGCCAGCAGTGAAGCGCGTACGGGATTCTATGGCTACACCTTC. Its translation: CASSEARTGFYGYTF.

The chain recombines TRBV5-1 with TRBJ1-3; 8 nucleotides agree with TRBD1. This CDR3 spans 17 amino acids. Unmatched junction bases numbered 8, after V lost 2 bases and J lost 1 base. Per the germline V gene, CDR1 is SGHRS and CDR2 is YFSETQ. The DNA of the CDR3 is TGCGCCAGCAGCTTAGGGACAGGACGGGAATCTGGAAACACCATATATTTT. The encoded protein is CASSLGTGRESGNTIYF.